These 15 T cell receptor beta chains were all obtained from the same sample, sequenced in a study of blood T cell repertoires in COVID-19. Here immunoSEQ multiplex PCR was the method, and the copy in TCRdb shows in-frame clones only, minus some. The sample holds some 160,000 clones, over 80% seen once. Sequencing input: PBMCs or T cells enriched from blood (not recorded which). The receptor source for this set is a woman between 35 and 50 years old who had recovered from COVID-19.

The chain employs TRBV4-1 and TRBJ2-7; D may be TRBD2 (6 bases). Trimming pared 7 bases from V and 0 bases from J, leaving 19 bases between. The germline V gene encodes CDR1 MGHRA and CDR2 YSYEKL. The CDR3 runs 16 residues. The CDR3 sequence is CASTPRGGMSSYEQYF. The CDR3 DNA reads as TGCGCCAGCACCCCGAGAGGAGGGATGAGCTCCTACGAGCAGTACTTC.

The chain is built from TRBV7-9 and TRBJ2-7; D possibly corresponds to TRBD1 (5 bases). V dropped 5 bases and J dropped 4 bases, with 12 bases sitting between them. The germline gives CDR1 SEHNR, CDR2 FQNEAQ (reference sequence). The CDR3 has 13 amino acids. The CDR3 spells CASSGRTSYEQYF. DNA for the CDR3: TGTGCCAGCAGCGGGCGGACATCATACGAGCAGTACTTC.

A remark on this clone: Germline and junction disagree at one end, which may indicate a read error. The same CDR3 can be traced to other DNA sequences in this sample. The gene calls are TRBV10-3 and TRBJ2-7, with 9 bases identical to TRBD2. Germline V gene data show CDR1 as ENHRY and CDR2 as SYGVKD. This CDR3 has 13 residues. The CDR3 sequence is CAIQLAGSYEQYF. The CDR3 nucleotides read TGCGCCATCCAGCTAGCGGGATCCTACGAGCAGTACTTC.

CDR3 amino acids: CASSLGRAGVTEAFF. CDR3 DNA sequence: TGCGCCAGCAGCTTGGGTAGGGCAGGGGTAACTGAAGCTTTCTTT. The chain links TRBV5-1 to TRBJ1-1; a weak D match, TRBD1 (6 bases). The CDR3 covers 15 residues. CDR1 and CDR2 (germline): SGHRS, YFSETQ. V was trimmed by 0 bases and J by 5 bases, leaving 14 bases between them.

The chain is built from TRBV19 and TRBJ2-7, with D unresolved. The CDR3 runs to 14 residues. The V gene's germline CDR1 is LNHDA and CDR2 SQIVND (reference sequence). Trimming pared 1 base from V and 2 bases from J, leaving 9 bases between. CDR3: CASSIVEQPYEQYF. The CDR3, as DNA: TGTGCCAGTAGTATAGTGGAGCAACCCTACGAGCAGTACTTC.

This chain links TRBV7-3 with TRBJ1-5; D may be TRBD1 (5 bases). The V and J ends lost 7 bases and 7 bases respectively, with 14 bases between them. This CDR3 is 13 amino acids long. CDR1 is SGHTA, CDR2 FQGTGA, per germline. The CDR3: CASTPWGGQPQHF. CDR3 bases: TGTGCCAGCACTCCATGGGGCGGCCAGCCCCAGCATTTT.

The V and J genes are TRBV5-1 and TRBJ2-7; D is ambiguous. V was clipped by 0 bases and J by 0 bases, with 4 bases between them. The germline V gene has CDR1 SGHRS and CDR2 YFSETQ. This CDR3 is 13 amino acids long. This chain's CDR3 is CASSLDGSYEQYF. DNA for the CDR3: TGCGCCAGCAGCTTGGACGGCTCCTACGAGCAGTACTTC.

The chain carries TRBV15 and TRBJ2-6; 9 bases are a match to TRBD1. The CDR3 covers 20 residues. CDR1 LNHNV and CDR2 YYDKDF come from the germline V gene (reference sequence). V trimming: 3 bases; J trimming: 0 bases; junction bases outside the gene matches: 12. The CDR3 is CATSRLVRDRVVSGANVLTF. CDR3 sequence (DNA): TGTGCCACCAGCAGGCTTGTCCGGGACAGGGTAGTCTCTGGGGCCAACGTCCTGACTTTC.

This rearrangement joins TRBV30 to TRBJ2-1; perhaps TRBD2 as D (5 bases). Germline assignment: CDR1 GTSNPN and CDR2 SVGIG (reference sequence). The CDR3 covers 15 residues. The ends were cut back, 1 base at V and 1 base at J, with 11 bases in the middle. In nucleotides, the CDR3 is TGTGCCTGGAGTGATAGCGCTTGGTCCTACAATGAGCAGTTCTTC. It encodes CAWSDSAWSYNEQFF.

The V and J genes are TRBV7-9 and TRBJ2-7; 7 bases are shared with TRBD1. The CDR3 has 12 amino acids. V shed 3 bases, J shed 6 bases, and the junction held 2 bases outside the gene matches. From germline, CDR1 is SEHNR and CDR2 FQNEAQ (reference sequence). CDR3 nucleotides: TGTGCCAGCAGCTTCAACAGGGGCGAGCAGTACTTC. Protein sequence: CASSFNRGEQYF.

DNA for the CDR3: TGTGCCAGTGGGACAGACAGCTCCTATAATTCACCCCTCCACTTT. It encodes CASGTDSSYNSPLHF. V and J are TRBV19 and TRBJ1-6, with 7 bases matching TRBD1. In germline, CDR1 is LNHDA, CDR2 SQIVND (reference sequence). V trimming: 8 bases; J trimming: 0 bases; junction bases outside the gene matches: 4. The CDR3 spans 15 residues.

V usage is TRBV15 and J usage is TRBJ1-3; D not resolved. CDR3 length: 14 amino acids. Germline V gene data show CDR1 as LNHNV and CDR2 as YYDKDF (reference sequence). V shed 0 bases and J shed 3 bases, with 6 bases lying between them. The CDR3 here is CATSREAIGNTIYF. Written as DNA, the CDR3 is TGTGCCACCAGCAGAGAGGCAATTGGAAACACCATATATTTT.

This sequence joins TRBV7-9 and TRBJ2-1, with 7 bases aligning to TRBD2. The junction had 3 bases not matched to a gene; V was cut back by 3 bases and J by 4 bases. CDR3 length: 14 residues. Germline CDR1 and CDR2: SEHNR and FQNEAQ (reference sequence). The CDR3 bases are TGTGCCAGCAGCTTGATAGCGGGTTACAATGAGCAGTTCTTC. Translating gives CASSLIAGYNEQFF. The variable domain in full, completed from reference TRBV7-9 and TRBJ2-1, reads DTGVSQNPRHKITKRGQNVTFRCDPISEHNRLYWYRQTLGQGPEFLTYFQNEAQLEKSRLLSDRFSAERPKGSFSTLEIQRTEQGDSAMYLCASSLIAGYNEQFFGPGTRLTVL.

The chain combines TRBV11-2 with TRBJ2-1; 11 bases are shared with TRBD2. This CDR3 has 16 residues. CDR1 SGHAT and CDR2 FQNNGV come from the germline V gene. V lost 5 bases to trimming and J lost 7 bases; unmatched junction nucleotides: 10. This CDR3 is CASSLYSGGAGNEQFF. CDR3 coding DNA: TGTGCCAGCAGCCTTTATAGCGGGGGGGCCGGGAATGAGCAGTTCTTC.

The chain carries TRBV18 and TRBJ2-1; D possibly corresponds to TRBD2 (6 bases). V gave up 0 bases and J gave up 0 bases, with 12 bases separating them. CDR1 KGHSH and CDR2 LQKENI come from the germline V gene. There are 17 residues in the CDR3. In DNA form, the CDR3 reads TGTGCCAGCTCACCACCGGGTGGCGGGACCTCCTACAATGAGCAGTTCTTC. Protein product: CASSPPGGGTSYNEQFF.